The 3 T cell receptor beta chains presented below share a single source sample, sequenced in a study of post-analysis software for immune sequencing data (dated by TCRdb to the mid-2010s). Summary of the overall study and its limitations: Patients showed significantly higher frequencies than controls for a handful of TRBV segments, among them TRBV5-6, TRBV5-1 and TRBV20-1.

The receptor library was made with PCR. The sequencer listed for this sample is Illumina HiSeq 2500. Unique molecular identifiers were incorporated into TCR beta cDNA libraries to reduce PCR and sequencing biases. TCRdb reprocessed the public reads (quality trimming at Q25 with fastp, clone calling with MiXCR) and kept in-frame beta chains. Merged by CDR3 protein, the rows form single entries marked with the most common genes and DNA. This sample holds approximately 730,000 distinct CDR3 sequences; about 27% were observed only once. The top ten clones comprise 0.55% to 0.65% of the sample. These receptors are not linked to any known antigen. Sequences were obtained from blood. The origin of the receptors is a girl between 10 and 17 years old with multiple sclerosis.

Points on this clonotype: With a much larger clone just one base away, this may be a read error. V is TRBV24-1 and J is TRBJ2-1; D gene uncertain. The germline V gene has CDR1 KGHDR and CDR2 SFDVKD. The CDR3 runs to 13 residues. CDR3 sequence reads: CATSANSYNGQFF. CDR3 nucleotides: TGTGCCACCAGTGCTAACTCCTACAATGGGCAGTTCTTC.

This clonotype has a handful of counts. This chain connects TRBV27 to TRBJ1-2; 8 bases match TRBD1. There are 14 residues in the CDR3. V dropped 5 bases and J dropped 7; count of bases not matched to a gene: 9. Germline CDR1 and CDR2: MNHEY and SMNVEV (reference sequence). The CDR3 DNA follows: TGTGCCAGCAGTCCCCGACAGGGGAGGAGTGGCTACACCTTC. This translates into CASSPRQGRSGYTF.

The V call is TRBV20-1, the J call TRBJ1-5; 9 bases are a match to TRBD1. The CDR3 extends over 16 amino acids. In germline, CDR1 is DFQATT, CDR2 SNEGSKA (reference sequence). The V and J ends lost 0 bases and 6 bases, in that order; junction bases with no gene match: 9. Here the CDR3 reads CSARDRQGGVLQPQHF. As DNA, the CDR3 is TGCAGTGCTAGAGATCGACAGGGGGGGGTCCTTCAGCCCCAGCATTTT.